This T cell receptor (beta chain) was sequenced for a study of CD8 T cells in ankylosing spondylitis. Whole-study findings and limits: Reported data indicate significant enrichment of disease-linked clones within matched ankylosing spondylitis synovial fluid. Eight or nine highly homologous variants formed a TCR beta motif that appeared characteristic of ankylosing spondylitis blood.

V lost 6 bases to trimming and J lost 0 bases, with 15 bases between them. The CDR3 contains 14 residues. Per the germline V gene, CDR1 is DFQATT and CDR2 is SNEGSKA (reference sequence). As concerns this clonotype: Its antigen is unidentified.

Quantitative 5'-RACE with molecular barcodes generated TCR beta libraries. In TCRdb, the 5' RACE reads were re-called with MiXCR into one record per CDR3 protein. The profile shows just under 350,000 distinct CDR3 sequences, under 15% of them singletons. This receptor was obtained from a male donor with ankylosing spondylitis or in good health (not recorded which). V gene TRBV20-1 combines with J gene TRBJ2-7; tentatively, D is TRBD1 (5 bases). The sequenced material came from blood, either unsorted or a sorted T cell fraction (not recorded which). CDR3 residues: CSAEIGQGSYEQYF. The CDR3, as DNA: TGCAGTGCCGAGATCGGGCAGGGCTCCTACGAGCAGTACTTC.